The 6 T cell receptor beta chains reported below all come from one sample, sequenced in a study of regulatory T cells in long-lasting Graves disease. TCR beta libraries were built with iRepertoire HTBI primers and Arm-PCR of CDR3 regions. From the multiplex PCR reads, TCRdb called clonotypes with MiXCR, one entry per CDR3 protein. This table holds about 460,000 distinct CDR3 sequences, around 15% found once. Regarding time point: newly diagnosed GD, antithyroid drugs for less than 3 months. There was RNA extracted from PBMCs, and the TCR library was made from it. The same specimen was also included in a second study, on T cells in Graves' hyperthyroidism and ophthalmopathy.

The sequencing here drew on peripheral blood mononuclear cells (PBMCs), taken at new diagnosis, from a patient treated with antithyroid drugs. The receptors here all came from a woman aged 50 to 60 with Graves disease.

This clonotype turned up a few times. The CDR3 DNA reads TGTGCCAGCAGCCAAGAAGGCGGGACAGCCATTAATGAAAAACTGTTTTTT. It is translated as CASSQEGGTAINEKLFF. The chain employs TRBV3-1 and TRBJ1-4, with 7 bases aligning to TRBD1. The CDR3 sequence is 17 residues long. J gave up 4 bases and V 0 bases, and 8 bases lay outside the gene matches. Per the germline V gene, CDR1 is LGHDT and CDR2 is YNNKEL (reference sequence).

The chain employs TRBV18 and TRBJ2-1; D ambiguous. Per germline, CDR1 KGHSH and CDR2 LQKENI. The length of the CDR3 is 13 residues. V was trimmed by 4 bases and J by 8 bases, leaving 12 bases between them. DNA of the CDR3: TGTGCCAGCTCACGACGCGACATGGATGAGCAGTTCTTC. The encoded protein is CASSRRDMDEQFF.

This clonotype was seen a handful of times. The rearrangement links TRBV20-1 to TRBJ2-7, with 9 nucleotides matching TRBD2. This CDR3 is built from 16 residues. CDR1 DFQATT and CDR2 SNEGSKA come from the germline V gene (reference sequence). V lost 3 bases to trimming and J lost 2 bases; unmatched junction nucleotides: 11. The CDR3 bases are TGCAGTGCTAGCTATCACCTGACTAGCGGAACCTACGAGCAGTACTTC. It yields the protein CSASYHLTSGTYEQYF.

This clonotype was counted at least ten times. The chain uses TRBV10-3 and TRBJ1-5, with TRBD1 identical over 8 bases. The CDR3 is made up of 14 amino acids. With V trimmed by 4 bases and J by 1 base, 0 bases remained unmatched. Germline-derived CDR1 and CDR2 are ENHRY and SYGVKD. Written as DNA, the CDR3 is TGTGCCATCAGTGCAGGGGGCAGCAATCAGCCCCAGCATTTT. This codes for CAISAGGSNQPQHF.

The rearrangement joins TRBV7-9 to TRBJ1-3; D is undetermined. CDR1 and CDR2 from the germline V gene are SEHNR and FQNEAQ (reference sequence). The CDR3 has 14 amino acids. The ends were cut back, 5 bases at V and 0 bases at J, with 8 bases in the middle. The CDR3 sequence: CASSQAFSGNTIYF. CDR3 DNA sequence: TGTGCCAGCAGCCAGGCATTCTCTGGAAACACCATATATTTT. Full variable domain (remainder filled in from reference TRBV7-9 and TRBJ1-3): DTGVSQNPRHKITKRGQNVTFRCDPISEHNRLYWYRQTLGQGPEFLTYFQNEAQLEKSRLLSDRFSAERPKGSFSTLEIQRTEQGDSAMYLCASSQAFSGNTIYFGEGSWLTVV.

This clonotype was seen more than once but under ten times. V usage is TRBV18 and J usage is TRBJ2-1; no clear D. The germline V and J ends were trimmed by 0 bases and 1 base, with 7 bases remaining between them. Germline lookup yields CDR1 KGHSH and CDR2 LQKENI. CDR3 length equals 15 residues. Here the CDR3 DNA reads TGTGCCAGCTCACCACCCGGGCTTTCCTACAATGAGCAGTTCTTC. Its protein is CASSPPGLSYNEQFF. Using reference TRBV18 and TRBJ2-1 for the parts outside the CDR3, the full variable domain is NAGVMQNPRHLVRRRGQEARLRCSPMKGHSHVYWYRQLPEEGLKFMVYLQKENIIDESGMPKERFSAEFPKEGPSILRIQQVVRGDSAAYFCASSPPGLSYNEQFFGPGTRLTVL.